Listed here are 3 T cell receptor beta chains from one sample, sequenced in a study of CD8 T cells in Susac syndrome. Random hexamers were used to reverse transcribe the RNA input (about 0.45 to 1 ug). TCRdb reprocessed the immunoSEQ multiplex PCR reads with MiXCR, giving one entry per CDR3 protein. The data contain about 210,000 distinct CDR3 sequences, around 93% of them singletons. The sample consisted of CD4+ T cells from PBMCs. The receptors come from a human donor with multiple sclerosis.

J is TRBJ2-2 and V is TRBV20-1, with 9 bases that match TRBD2. Trimming removed 5 bases from V and 6 bases from J; junction bases left unmatched: 10. The CDR3 is 15 amino acids. CDR1 and CDR2 (germline): DFQATT, SNEGSKA (reference sequence). The CDR3 protein is CSAPGAGGLAGELFF. CDR3 nucleotides: TGCAGTGCTCCCGGCGCGGGGGGGCTAGCCGGGGAGCTGTTTTTT.

This clonotype was observed a single time. The chain has TRBV12-3 or TRBV12-4 and TRBJ1-1; D is uncertain. V gave up 7 bases and J gave up 0 bases, with 12 bases separating them. CDR3 length equals 14 residues. This chain's CDR3 is CASTTTTLNTEAFF. CDR3 DNA sequence: TGTGCCAGCACCACTACGACACTGAACACTGAAGCTTTCTTT.

The gene calls are TRBV9 and TRBJ2-5, with D possibly being TRBD2 (5 bases). The germline gives CDR1 SGDLS, CDR2 YYNGEE. V lost 1 base to trimming and J lost 7 bases, with 20 bases between them. CDR3 length: 16 amino acids. The CDR3 DNA sequence: TGTGCCAGCAGCGTATCTGGAAGGGCCTCTGAGGGGACCCAGTACTTC. Protein: CASSVSGRASEGTQYF.